Listed below are T cell receptor beta chains from one sample, sequenced in a study of spatial heterogeneity in lung cancer. Via MiXCR, TCRdb re-called the 5' RACE reads, giving one row per CDR3 protein. The table has 39,000 or so distinct CDR3 sequences, 3% to 3.5% seen once. Sequenced here: normal lung tissue next to the tumor, sampled at surgery. The receptors shown here come from a male donor with early-stage non-small cell lung cancer. Each CDR3 is given with its conserved first and last residue. D genes are given only for firm matches. Where a row states a size, it is once, few, many or the class of an expanded clone; other rows omit it.

>medium-sized|TRBV9|NA|TRBJ2-1
CASSVGGMVYNEQFF
TGTGCCAGCAGCGTAGGGGGGATGGTCTACAATGAGCAGTTCTTC
>many|TRBV28|TRBD1|TRBJ2-7
CASSAPQGVYEQYF
TGTGCCAGCAGTGCGCCGCAGGGGGTCTACGAGCAGTACTTC
>many|TRBV5-1|NA|TRBJ1-5
CASSLDWGANQPQHF
TGCGCCAGCAGCTTGGATTGGGGGGCAAATCAGCCCCAGCATTTT
>many|TRBV29-1|NA|TRBJ1-1
CSVAQGSTEAFF
TGCAGCGTTGCTCAGGGGAGCACTGAAGCTTTCTTT
>many|TRBV7-2|NA|TRBJ2-3
CASSSPMGSTDTQYF
TGTGCCAGCAGCTCCCCGATGGGGAGCACAGATACGCAGTATTTT
>many|TRBV5-1|NA|TRBJ1-1
CASSLGANTEAFF
TGCGCCAGCAGCTTGGGGGCGAACACTGAAGCTTTCTTT
>many|TRBV3-1|NA|TRBJ1-1
CASSQGDDEAFF
TGTGCCAGCAGCCAAGGGGACGACGAAGCTTTCTTT
>many|TRBV3-1|TRBD1|TRBJ2-1
CASSQDRGLAQFF
TGTGCCAGCAGCCAAGATAGGGGGCTAGCGCAGTTCTTC
>few|TRBV20-1|NA|TRBJ2-3
CSARGNRGGDTQYF
TGCAGTGCTAGAGGGAACAGGGGAGGAGATACGCAGTATTTT
>many|TRBV7-9|NA|TRBJ1-4
CASSLGVGNEKLFF
TGTGCCAGCAGCTTAGGAGTCGGAAACGAAAAACTGTTTTTT
>few|TRBV18|NA|TRBJ2-2
CASSPTTVVNTGELFF
TGTGCCAGCTCACCAACGACAGTTGTTAACACCGGGGAGCTGTTTTTT
>many|TRBV7-2|NA|TRBJ2-2
CASSPRGDSTGELFF
TGTGCCAGCAGCCCAAGAGGGGACTCCACCGGGGAGCTGTTTTTT
>few|TRBV7-2|NA|TRBJ1-2
CASSPGPDSEYGYTF
TGTGCCAGCAGCCCAGGGCCGGACAGCGAGTATGGCTACACCTTC
>many|TRBV5-6|NA|TRBJ1-1
CASRLQANTEAFF
TGTGCCAGCAGATTACAGGCGAACACTGAAGCTTTCTTT
>many|TRBV5-1|NA|TRBJ1-2
CASSPRQDGYTF
TGCGCCAGCAGCCCCCGACAGGATGGCTACACCTTC
>many|TRBV27|NA|TRBJ2-7
CASSFNSGRSSLNEQYF
TGTGCCAGCAGTTTTAATTCGGGACGGTCATCATTGAACGAGCAGTACTTC
>many|TRBV29-1|NA|TRBJ1-3
CSVEVQGNTIYF
TGCAGCGTTGAAGTCCAGGGAAACACCATATATTTT
>many|TRBV6-5|NA|TRBJ2-7
CASRRGFEQYF
TGTGCCAGCAGAAGGGGATTTGAGCAGTACTTC
>many|TRBV7-6|NA|TRBJ2-7
CASSSFQGPAHEQYF
TGTGCCAGCAGCTCATTTCAGGGACCCGCCCACGAGCAGTACTTC
>many|TRBV11-1|NA|TRBJ1-1
CASSLSRGKAFF
TGTGCCAGCAGCTTAAGTCGGGGGAAAGCTTTCTTT
>many|TRBV29-1|NA|TRBJ2-7
CSVRPGREQYF
TGCAGCGTTAGACCTGGCCGTGAGCAGTACTTC
>NA|TRBV12-3/TRBV12-4|NA|TRBJ2-3
CASRPPQDFRTDTQYF
TGTGCCAGCAGACCTCCTCAGGACTTTAGGACAGATACGCAGTATTTT
>many|TRBV10-3|NA|TRBJ2-3
CATEDTNTDTQYF
TGTGCCACTGAAGACACCAACACAGATACGCAGTATTTT
>many|TRBV5-6|NA|TRBJ1-1
CASSRQVEAFF
TGTGCCAGCAGCAGGCAGGTTGAAGCTTTCTTT
>many|TRBV28|TRBD1|TRBJ1-1
CASSSTGQGQTEAFF
TGTGCCAGCAGTTCTACGGGACAGGGGCAAACTGAAGCTTTCTTT